The rows below give T cell receptor beta chains drawn from one sample of a study of shared T cell receptors in the human thymus. Assay used: immunoSEQ multiplex PCR; TCRdb lists only in-frame clones, some missing. This table holds roughly 500,000 clones, around 82% found once. The same sample was also studied in work on human thymus T cells.

Sequenced: thymocytes. The receptors were gathered from a boy less than two years old with a congenital heart defect. Each CDR3 is given with its conserved first and last residue. Each record gives: D gene, J gene, clone size, V gene, CDR3 protein, CDR3 DNA. D genes are given only for firm matches. Only some rows state a clone size, as once, few, many or a class for expanded clones.

>NA|TRBJ2-7|NA|TRBV4-1
CASSQRTVTSYEQYF
TGCGCCAGCAGCCAGAGGACAGTAACTTCCTACGAGCAGTACTTC
>NA|TRBJ2-7|few|TRBV14
CASSQEAAQPRGQYF
TGTGCCAGCAGCCAAGAGGCAGCGCAACCCCGTGGGCAGTACTTC
>TRBD2|TRBJ2-5|NA|TRBV5-6
CASSLGTSGRCCLETQYF
TGTGCCAGCAGCTTGGGGACTAGCGGGAGGTGTTGTTTGGAGACCCAGTACTTC
>NA|TRBJ1-2|few|TRBV15
CATSKPGSTDGYTF
TGTGCCACCAGCAAACCGGGAAGTACAGATGGCTACACCTTC
>TRBD1|TRBJ1-4|few|TRBV4-2
CASSQDGGRGTTNEKLFF
TGTGCCAGCAGCCAAGATGGAGGCAGGGGGACAACTAATGAAAAACTGTTTTTT
>TRBD1|TRBJ2-1|NA|TRBV5-4
CASTQDRAGNEQFF
TGTGCCAGCACTCAAGACAGGGCCGGCAATGAGCAGTTCTTC
>NA|TRBJ1-2|few|TRBV5-6
CASSLPPDRNRGYTF
TGTGCCAGCAGCTTACCACCAGACAGGAACCGTGGCTACACCTTC
>TRBD1|TRBJ1-1|NA|TRBV4-3
CASSPRDREPEAFF
TGCGCCAGCAGCCCCCGGGACAGGGAACCTGAAGCTTTCTTT
>TRBD1|TRBJ1-1|NA|TRBV6-6
CASGKGGADTEAFF
TGTGCCAGCGGCAAAGGGGGCGCAGATACTGAAGCTTTCTTT
>NA|TRBJ2-1|NA|TRBV9
CASSSLPSPQPTYNEQFF
TGTGCCAGCAGCTCCCTACCTAGTCCCCAACCGACCTACAATGAGCAGTTCTTC
>NA|TRBJ2-1|NA|TRBV18
CASSPRGGNNEQFF
TGTGCCAGCTCACCCCGGGGTGGAAACAATGAGCAGTTCTTC
>TRBD1|TRBJ2-5|few|TRBV6-5
CASSNRQGETQYF
TGTGCCAGCAGCAATCGACAGGGTGAGACCCAGTACTTC
>NA|TRBJ2-3|NA|TRBV25-1
CASSATGTDTQYF
TGTGCCAGCAGTGCTACAGGTACGGATACGCAGTATTTT
>NA|TRBJ2-7|NA|TRBV28
CASSLLSSPHEQYF
TGTGCCAGCAGTTTACTTAGCAGTCCCCACGAGCAGTACTTC
>NA|TRBJ2-1|NA|TRBV9
CASSVGSHYAPKQFF
TGTGCCAGCAGCGTAGGAAGCCACTATGCCCCAAAGCAGTTCTTC
>NA|TRBJ2-5|NA|TRBV6-1
CASSFRVGETQYF
TGTGCCAGCAGCTTCAGGGTGGGAGAGACCCAGTACTTC
>NA|TRBJ2-1|NA|TRBV27
CASSFERSYNEQFF
TGTGCCAGCAGTTTCGAGCGGTCCTACAATGAGCAGTTCTTC
>TRBD1|TRBJ2-3|NA|TRBV6-5
CASLSTDRATDTQYF
TGTGCCAGCTTAAGCACAGACAGGGCCACAGATACGCAGTATTTT
>NA|TRBJ2-7|NA|TRBV4-3
CASSQDKFPTHEQYF
TGCGCCAGCAGCCAAGATAAGTTCCCTACCCACGAGCAGTACTTC
>NA|TRBJ1-5|once|TRBV5-1
CASSLNTGSNQPQHF
TGCGCCAGCAGCTTAAACACAGGGAGCAATCAGCCCCAGCATTTT
>TRBD2|TRBJ2-3|NA|TRBV9
CASSVEWLAGGTDTQYF
TGTGCCAGCAGCGTAGAGTGGCTAGCGGGAGGGACAGATACGCAGTATTTT
>NA|TRBJ2-3|NA|TRBV19
CASSIDLGRGDTDTQYF
TGTGCCAGTAGTATAGATTTGGGCAGGGGCGACACAGATACGCAGTATTTT